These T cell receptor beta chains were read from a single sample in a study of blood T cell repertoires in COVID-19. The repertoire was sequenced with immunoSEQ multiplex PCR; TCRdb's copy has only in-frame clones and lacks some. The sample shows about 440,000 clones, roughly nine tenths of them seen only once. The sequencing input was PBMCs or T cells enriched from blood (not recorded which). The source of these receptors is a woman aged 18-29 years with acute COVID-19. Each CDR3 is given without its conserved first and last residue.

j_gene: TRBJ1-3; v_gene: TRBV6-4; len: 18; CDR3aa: ASSVTVAREEFFSGNTIY
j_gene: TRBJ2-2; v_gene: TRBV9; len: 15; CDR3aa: ASSVGLAGGGTGELF
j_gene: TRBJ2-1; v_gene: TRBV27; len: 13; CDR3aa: ASSFTGTSYNEQF
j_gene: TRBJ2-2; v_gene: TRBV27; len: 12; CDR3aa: ASSRGEGTGELF
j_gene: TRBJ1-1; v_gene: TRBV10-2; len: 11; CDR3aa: AGGAGKNTEAF
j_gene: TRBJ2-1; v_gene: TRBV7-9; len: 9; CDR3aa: ATPDINEQF
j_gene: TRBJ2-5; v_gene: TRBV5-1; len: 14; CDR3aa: ASSLGRVGRSETQY
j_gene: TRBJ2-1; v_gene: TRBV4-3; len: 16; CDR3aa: ASSQGVYHSNSYNEQF
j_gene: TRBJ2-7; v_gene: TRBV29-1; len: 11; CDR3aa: SASDRDSYEQY
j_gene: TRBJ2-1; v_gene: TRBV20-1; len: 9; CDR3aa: SAPRVNEQF
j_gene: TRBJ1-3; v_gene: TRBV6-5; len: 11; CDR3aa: ATRQGVGNTIY
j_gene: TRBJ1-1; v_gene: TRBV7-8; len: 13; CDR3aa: ASSLVQQGNTEAF
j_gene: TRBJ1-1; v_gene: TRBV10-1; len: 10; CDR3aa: ASSESRTEAF
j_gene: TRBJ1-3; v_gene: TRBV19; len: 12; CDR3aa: ASRATGLGNTIY
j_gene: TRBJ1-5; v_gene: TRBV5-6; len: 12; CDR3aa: ASSWSGGGQPQH
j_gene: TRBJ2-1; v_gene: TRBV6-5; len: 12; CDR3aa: ATTRGGRYNEQF
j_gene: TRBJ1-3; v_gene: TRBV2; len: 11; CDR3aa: ASRTGVGNTIY
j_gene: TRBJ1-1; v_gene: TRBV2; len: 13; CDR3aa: ASSELGQVNTEAF
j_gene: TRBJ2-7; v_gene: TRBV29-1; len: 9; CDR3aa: SGRTAYEQY
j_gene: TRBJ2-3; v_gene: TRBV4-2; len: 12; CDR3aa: ASSQGQSADTQY
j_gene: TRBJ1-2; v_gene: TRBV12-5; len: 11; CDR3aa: ASGFEQGYGYT
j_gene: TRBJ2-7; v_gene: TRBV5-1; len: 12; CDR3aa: ASSLRGVQYEQY
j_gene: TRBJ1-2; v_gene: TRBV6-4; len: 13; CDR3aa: ASSVEGAPVYGYT
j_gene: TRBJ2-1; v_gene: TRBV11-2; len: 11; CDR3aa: ASGLAGGNEQF
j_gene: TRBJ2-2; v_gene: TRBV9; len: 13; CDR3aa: ASSVGTVNTGELF
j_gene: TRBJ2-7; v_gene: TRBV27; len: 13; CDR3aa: ASSLSGTSGVEQY
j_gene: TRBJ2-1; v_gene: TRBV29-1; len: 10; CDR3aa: SVVPFDNEQF
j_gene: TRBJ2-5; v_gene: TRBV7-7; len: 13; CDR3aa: ASSPSGAYQETQY
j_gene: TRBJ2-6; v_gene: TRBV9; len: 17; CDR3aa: ASSPWQGGSYSGANVLT
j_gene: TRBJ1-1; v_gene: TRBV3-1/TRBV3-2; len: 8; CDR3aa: ASSQGGTY
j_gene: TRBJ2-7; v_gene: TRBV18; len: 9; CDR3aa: ASSSGYEQY
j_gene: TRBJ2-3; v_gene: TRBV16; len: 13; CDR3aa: ASSQIEASPDTQY
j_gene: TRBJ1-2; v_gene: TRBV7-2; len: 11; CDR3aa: ASSLRQGDGYT
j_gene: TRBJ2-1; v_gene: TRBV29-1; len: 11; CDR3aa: SVEDRTNNEQF
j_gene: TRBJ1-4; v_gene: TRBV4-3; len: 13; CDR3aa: ASSQDGTGDEKLF
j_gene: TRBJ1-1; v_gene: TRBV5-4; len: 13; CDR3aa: ASSSGQKSNTEAF
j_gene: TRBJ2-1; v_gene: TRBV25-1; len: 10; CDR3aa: ASSDQGYEQF
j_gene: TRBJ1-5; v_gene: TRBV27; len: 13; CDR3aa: ASSRMWLPGEPQH
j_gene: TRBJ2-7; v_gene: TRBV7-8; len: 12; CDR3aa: ASSLGASSYEQY
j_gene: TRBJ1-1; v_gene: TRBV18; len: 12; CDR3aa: ASSPPEGNTEAF
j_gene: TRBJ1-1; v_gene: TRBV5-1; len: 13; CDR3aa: ASSVGQPGWTEAF
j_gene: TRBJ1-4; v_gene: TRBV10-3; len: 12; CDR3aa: AISAGQGDEKLF
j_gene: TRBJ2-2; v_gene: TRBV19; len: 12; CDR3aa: ASTFRGGTGELF
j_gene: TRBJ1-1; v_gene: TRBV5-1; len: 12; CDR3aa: ASRGTGPNTEAF
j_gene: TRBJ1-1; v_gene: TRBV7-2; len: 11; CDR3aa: ASSLNRATEAF
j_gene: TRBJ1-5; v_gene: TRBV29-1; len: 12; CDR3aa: SVRGTGINQPQH
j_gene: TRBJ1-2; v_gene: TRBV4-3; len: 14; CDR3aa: ASSQNRDFGGYGYT
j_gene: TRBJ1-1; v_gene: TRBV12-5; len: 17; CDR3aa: ASGLNEAWDRGQNTEAF
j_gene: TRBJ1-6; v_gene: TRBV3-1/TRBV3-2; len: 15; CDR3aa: ASSQRTGGLKPRPLH
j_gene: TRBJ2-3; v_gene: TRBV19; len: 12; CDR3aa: ASRDAGGPDTQY
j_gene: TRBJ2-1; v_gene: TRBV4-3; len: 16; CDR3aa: ASSQDFWAGDSYNEQF
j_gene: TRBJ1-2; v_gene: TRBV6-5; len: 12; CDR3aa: ASSLGQGNYGYT
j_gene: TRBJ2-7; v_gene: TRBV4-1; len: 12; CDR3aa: ASSQDWATYEQY